These T cell receptor beta chains were read from a single sample in a study. One entry per CDR3 protein results from TCRdb running MiXCR on the 5' RACE reads. The sample consists of nearly 55,000 distinct CDR3 sequences, almost 25% of them appearing once. Sequenced: tumor-infiltrating naive CD4+ T cells sorted from the breast tumor. These receptors were taken from a female donor with breast cancer. Each CDR3 is given with its conserved first and last residue. Fields, in order: V gene, clone size, D gene, J gene, CDR3 length, CDR3 DNA, CDR3 protein. D genes are given only for firm matches. A clone size is listed for some rows: how often the clone was seen (once, few, many), or a class if it is expanded.

TRBV12-3/TRBV12-4,few,-,TRBJ2-5,13,TGTGCCAGCAGTTCAATTCGGGTGGAGACCCAGTACTTC,CASSSIRVETQYF
TRBV11-3,few,-,TRBJ1-1,14,TGTGCCAGCAGCTTTTCGAACATGAACACTGAAGCTTTCTTT,CASSFSNMNTEAFF
TRBV2,many,-,TRBJ1-1,13,TGTGCCAGCAGCCATAACGAGGACACTGAAGCTTTCTTT,CASSHNEDTEAFF
TRBV20-1,many,TRBD1,TRBJ2-1,12,TGCAGTGTCGGGACAGGGATCAATGAGCAGTTCTTC,CSVGTGINEQFF
TRBV12-3/TRBV12-4,-,-,TRBJ1-2,14,TGTGCCAGCAGTTTACAGGACAGTGCGCTTGGCTACACCTTC,CASSLQDSALGYTF
TRBV24-1,-,-,TRBJ2-1,17,TGTGCCACCAGTGATTCCAAAGGTAGCGGACGTCACAATGAGCAGTTCTTC,CATSDSKGSGRHNEQFF
TRBV29-1,few,TRBD1,TRBJ2-7,13,TGCAGCGTTTCGAGACAGGGGACCTACGAGCAGTACTTC,CSVSRQGTYEQYF
TRBV20-1,-,TRBD1,TRBJ2-7,13,TGCAGTGCTAGAGGGTACAGGGGCTACGAGCAGTACTTC,CSARGYRGYEQYF
TRBV6-5,-,-,TRBJ2-1,14,TGTGCCAGCAGTTACTCTCCCTCTAGCCCTGAGCAGTTCTTC,CASSYSPSSPEQFF
TRBV15,-,TRBD2,TRBJ2-1,17,TGTGCCACCAGCAGAGGGTCTAGCGGGAGGGGCTACAATGAGCAGTTCTTC,CATSRGSSGRGYNEQFF
TRBV6-5,-,TRBD1,TRBJ1-2,13,TGTGCCAGCAGTCCCGGACAGGGAAGAGGCTACACCTTC,CASSPGQGRGYTF
TRBV6-6,many,TRBD1,TRBJ1-3,16,TGTGCCAGCAGCTCACATGGGACAGGGACTGGAAACACCATATATTTT,CASSSHGTGTGNTIYF
TRBV6-5,many,-,TRBJ2-1,13,TGTGCCAGCAGCGACAGGGGAGGGAATGAGCAGTTCTTC,CASSDRGGNEQFF
TRBV5-1,many,-,TRBJ1-2,14,TGCGCCAGCAGTCAGCCAGGGGCGATCTATGGCTACACCTTC,CASSQPGAIYGYTF
TRBV2,-,-,TRBJ1-1,13,TGTGCCAGCAGTGAATTGGGAGTCACTGAAGCTTTCTTT,CASSELGVTEAFF
TRBV6-4,many,-,TRBJ1-2,18,TGTGCCAGCAGTGACTTTACTACCGGACAGTGGTGCATCTATGGCTACACCTTC,CASSDFTTGQWCIYGYTF
TRBV6-1,few,-,TRBJ1-5,13,TGTGCCAGCAGCCAAACAGGGAATCAGCCCCAGCATTTT,CASSQTGNQPQHF
TRBV5-1,-,-,TRBJ2-1,15,TGCGCCAGCAGTTTCGACACCAGATCCTACAATGAGCAGTTCTTC,CASSFDTRSYNEQFF
TRBV4-1,-,-,TRBJ1-5,15,TGCGCCAGCAGCCATTTGGAGCAGCCCAATCAGCCCCAGCATTTT,CASSHLEQPNQPQHF
TRBV20-1,-,-,TRBJ1-1,12,TGCAGTGCTAGGCCGGGATCCGTGGGAGCTTTCTTT,CSARPGSVGAFF
TRBV19,few,-,TRBJ1-1,13,TGTGCCGCCGCCGGACCGGAGAACACTGAAGCTTTCTTT,CAAAGPENTEAFF
TRBV20-1,-,-,TRBJ2-1,12,TGCAGTGCCGTCGGGCAGGAGTTGGAGCAGTTCTTC,CSAVGQELEQFF